The 13 T cell receptor beta chains below were found in one sample sequenced in a study of blood T cell repertoires in COVID-19. Using immunoSEQ multiplex PCR, the repertoire was profiled, and TCRdb retains in-frame clones only, with some absent. The sample holds roughly 200,000 clones, about 80% seen once. The specimen was PBMCs or T cells enriched from blood (not recorded which). Every receptor here comes from a woman in her forties or fifties who had been exposed to COVID-19.

The chain is built from TRBV28 and TRBJ1-1, with D possibly being TRBD1 (6 bases). Trimming cost V 8 bases and J 0 bases, with 19 bases left between them. Germline V gene data show CDR1 as MDHEN and CDR2 as SYDVKM. The CDR3 is made up of 16 amino acids. Here the CDR3 reads CASGGQKPVMNTEAFF. The CDR3 region has the DNA TGTGCCAGCGGGGGACAAAAACCTGTAATGAACACTGAAGCTTTCTTT.

The V and J genes are TRBV29-1 and TRBJ2-1; a weak D match, TRBD2 (6 bases). The CDR3 runs 10 residues. Germline CDR1 is SQVTM and CDR2 is ANQGSEA. Trimming cost V 6 bases and J 6 bases, with 6 bases left between them. The CDR3 reads CSVGGNEQFF. Written as DNA, the CDR3 is TGCAGCGTGGGGGGCAATGAGCAGTTCTTC.

The chain joins TRBV27 to TRBJ2-5, with D possibly TRBD1 on 6 matching bases. V was trimmed by 6 bases and J by 5 bases, leaving 19 bases between them. Germline V gene data show CDR1 as MNHEY and CDR2 as SMNVEV (reference sequence). The CDR3 loop spans 15 amino acids. The DNA of the CDR3 is TGTGCCAGCAGCCCCCGCACAGGGTTAAGGGAGACCCAGTACTTC. Translated, it gives CASSPRTGLRETQYF.

The rearrangement joins TRBV5-6 to TRBJ2-7; 8 nucleotides match TRBD1. This CDR3 has 15 residues. Germline V gene data show CDR1 as SGHDT and CDR2 as YYEEEE. Losses at the gene ends were 0 bases for V and 7 bases for J; bases not matched to a gene: 9. Here the CDR3 reads CASSLEGQGAGEQYF. In DNA, the CDR3 is TGTGCCAGCAGCTTGGAAGGCCAGGGGGCGGGAGAGCAGTACTTC.

The chain employs TRBV2 and TRBJ2-5; the D gene is possibly TRBD1 (6 bases). Per germline, CDR1 SNHLY and CDR2 FYNNEI. V lost 5 bases to trimming and J lost 5 bases, with 18 bases between them. This CDR3 contains 15 residues. The chain's CDR3 is CASSTWTAVQETQYF. The CDR3 DNA sequence: TGTGCCAGCAGTACCTGGACAGCAGTGCAGGAGACCCAGTACTTC.

Turning to this clone: This same CDR3 is encoded by further DNA sequences in the sample. V is TRBV12-3 or TRBV12-4 and J is TRBJ1-5; no clear D gene. Trimming stripped 3 bases from V and 0 bases from J, with 3 bases between. This CDR3 has 13 amino acids. CDR3 coding DNA: TGTGCCAGCAGTTTCTATAGCAATCAGCCCCAGCATTTT. Translation: CASSFYSNQPQHF.

V gene TRBV19 combines with J gene TRBJ1-4; 7 bases fit TRBD1. The trim removed 6 bases at V and 5 bases at J, leaving 9 bases unmatched. CDR3 size: 15 residues. Germline V gives CDR1 LNHDA, CDR2 SQIVND (reference sequence). CDR3 amino acids: CASSDRVRLNEKLFF. CDR3 bases: TGTGCCAGTAGCGACAGGGTGCGGCTAAATGAAAAACTGTTTTTT.

The chain carries TRBV5-1 and TRBJ2-3; tentative D call: TRBD1 (6 bases). The V end lost 4 bases, the J end lost 4 bases, and 13 bases lay between the germline ends. From germline, CDR1 is SGHRS and CDR2 YFSETQ. CDR3 length: 14 amino acids. CDR3 coding DNA: TGCGCCAGCAGCCATTACAGGGCCCCAGATACGCAGTATTTT. Protein: CASSHYRAPDTQYF.

The chain uses TRBV5-1 and TRBJ2-3; a possible D gene is TRBD1 (5 bases). This CDR3 contains 15 residues. Trimming took 1 base from V and 4 from J, leaving 13 bases between them. CDR1 and CDR2 from the germline V gene are SGHRS and YFSETQ. CDR3 nucleotide sequence: TGCGCCAGCAGCTTGCAGGGTAAGAAGGCAGATACGCAGTATTTT. Its translation is CASSLQGKKADTQYF.

This clone was detected a few times. The chain joins TRBV12-5 to TRBJ2-4; D remains ambiguous. This CDR3 is built from 17 residues. Germline CDR1 is LGHNT and CDR2 is FRNRAP. Trimming took off 0 bases at V and 0 bases at J, with 12 bases between the two ends. CDR3 sequence reads: CASGLVRFDLAKNIQYF. CDR3 DNA: TGTGCTAGTGGTTTGGTACGGTTTGACTTAGCCAAAAACATTCAGTACTTC. The full variable domain, its missing parts supplied by reference TRBV12-5 and TRBJ2-4, is DARVTQTPRHKVTEMGQEVTMRCQPILGHNTVFWYRQTMMQGLELLAYFRNRAPLDDSGMPKDRFSAEMPDATLATLKIQPSEPRDSAVYFCASGLVRFDLAKNIQYFGAGTRLSVL.

V and J are TRBV4-2 and TRBJ1-2, with D maybe TRBD1 (6 bases). From germline, CDR1 is LGHNA and CDR2 YNFKEQ. CDR3 size: 15 residues. With 3 bases removed from V and 4 bases from J, the gap between germline ends came to 15 bases. The CDR3 DNA sequence: TGTGCCAGCAGCCAGCCCCGAGGGGGTACCTATGGCTACACCTTC. Protein product: CASSQPRGGTYGYTF.

This clone showed up just a few times. V and J are TRBV9 and TRBJ2-1; TRBD2 might be the D (7 bases). The CDR3 totals 14 residues. Germline lookup yields CDR1 SGDLS and CDR2 YYNGEE. The V end was cut by 7 bases, the J end by 5 bases, with 16 bases between. The CDR3 coding sequence is TGTGCCAGCGGGCGGGAGTGGGACAACAATGAGCAGTTCTTC. Its protein is CASGREWDNNEQFF.

This clone was recorded a few times. The rearrangement uses TRBV6-5 and TRBJ2-7, with a weak D call TRBD1 (5 bases). Trimming pared 8 bases from V and 0 bases from J, leaving 17 bases between. From germline, CDR1 is MNHEY and CDR2 SVGAGI. The CDR3 is 15 amino acids. In nucleotides, the CDR3 is TGTGCCAGCCTTCGAGACAGAATCAGCTCCTACGAGCAGTACTTC. It is translated as CASLRDRISSYEQYF.